Shown below are 8 T cell receptor beta chains from a single sample sequenced in a study of cytomegalovirus exposure and HLA in healthy donors. The PCR had 60 Vbeta and 13 Jbeta primers. Produced via immunoSEQ multiplex PCR; TCRdb's table is partial and in-frame only. The repertoire holds roughly 160,000 clones, with 70% to 90% as singletons. Sequencing was done on a sample of PBMCs. Receptors originate from a man aged 25-45 years in good health and CMV-seropositive.

In its sample, this clone was seen once. The chain carries TRBV6-5 and TRBJ1-3, with TRBD1 identical over 7 bases. Trimming at V came to 6 bases and at J to 7 bases, leaving 12 bases not matched to a gene. Per the germline V gene, CDR1 is MNHEY and CDR2 is SVGAGI. CDR3 length: 15 amino acids. CDR3 loop: CASRPQGQSRNTIYF. The CDR3 DNA reads as TGTGCCAGCAGGCCTCAGGGACAGTCAAGGAACACCATATATTTT.

The V call is TRBV2, the J call TRBJ1-4; D not resolved. Deletions cut 4 bases from V and 8 bases from J, with 8 bases between. The CDR3 extends over 12 amino acids. Germline CDR1 and CDR2: SNHLY and FYNNEI. CDR3 region: CASSGVREKLFF. The CDR3 DNA sequence: TGTGCCAGCAGTGGGGTGAGGGAAAAACTGTTTTTT.

A few counts support this clone. The V and J genes are TRBV7-2 and TRBJ2-1; weak D call: TRBD2 (5 bases). CDR3 size: 14 residues. The V gene lost 5 bases and the J gene lost 5 bases, with 13 bases spanning the gap. The germline V gene encodes CDR1 SGHTA and CDR2 FQGNSA. CDR3 protein: CASSRSGINNEQFF. CDR3 in DNA: TGTGCCAGCAGCCGGAGCGGTATCAACAATGAGCAGTTCTTC.

The CDR3 region has the DNA TGCGCCAGCAGCTTGGGCACAGGGGGACGCTCAGATACGCAGTATTTT. This gives the protein CASSLGTGGRSDTQYF. The chain employs TRBV5-1 and TRBJ2-3; 8 nucleotides agree with TRBD1. Germline V CDR1 and CDR2: SGHRS, YFSETQ. The CDR3 sequence is 16 residues long. Germline trimming cut 0 bases from V and 4 bases from J; bases unmatched to any gene: 7.

The chain links TRBV7-3 to TRBJ2-3; 7 bases match TRBD2. The CDR3 is 18 residues long. V was pared by 2 bases and J by 1 base, with 12 bases of the junction left unmatched. The germline CDR1 and CDR2 sequences are SGHTA and FQGTGA. The CDR3 is CASSLVAGAVGGTDTQYF. The DNA for the CDR3 is TGTGCCAGCAGCTTAGTGGCGGGAGCTGTCGGGGGCACAGATACGCAGTATTTT. The variable domain in full, completed from reference TRBV7-3 and TRBJ2-3, reads GAGVSQTPSNKVTEKGKYVELRCDPISGHTALYWYRQSLGQGPEFLIYFQGTGAADDSGLPNDRFFAVRPEGSVSTLKIQRTERGDSAVYLCASSLVAGAVGGTDTQYFGPGTRLTVL.

This rearrangement joins TRBV19 to TRBJ2-2, with TRBD1 as a possible D gene (5 bases). The germline V and J ends were trimmed by 3 bases and 8 bases, with 16 bases remaining between them. The germline V gene encodes CDR1 LNHDA and CDR2 SQIVND (reference sequence). The CDR3 sequence is 15 residues long. The CDR3 protein is CASSIRASAGGELFF. CDR3 nucleotide sequence: TGTGCCAGTAGTATTAGGGCGAGTGCAGGGGGGGAGCTGTTTTTT.

In this sample, this clone turned up a few times. Written as DNA, the CDR3 is TGTGCCAGCAGACTACAGGGTAATCTTGAAGCTTTCTTT. Its translation is CASRLQGNLEAFF. The chain recombines TRBV6-5 with TRBJ1-1; maybe TRBD1 (6 bases). Trimming took 6 bases from V and 7 from J, leaving 15 bases between them. The CDR3 has 13 amino acids. Per germline, CDR1 MNHEY and CDR2 SVGAGI.

V and J are TRBV4-3 and TRBJ2-7; a possible D gene is TRBD2 (6 bases). Trimming stripped 0 bases from V and 0 bases from J, with 12 bases between. The germline CDR1 and CDR2 sequences are LGHNA and YSLEER. The CDR3 runs 16 residues. The CDR3 nucleotides are TGCGCCAGCAGCCAAGATAAGTGGGACTCCTCCTACGAGCAGTACTTC. Protein sequence: CASSQDKWDSSYEQYF.